This T cell receptor beta chain is drawn from a study of a mutant IDH1 vaccine in newly diagnosed glioma (dated by TCRdb to about 2021). Background on the whole study: Vaccination was initiated 4-6 weeks after radiotherapy alone, or concurrently with temozolomide cycles in the chemotherapy-containing groups. Of the 30 to 35 treated patients, approximately 62% were male and around 38% were female, and a mean age of approximately 40 years was recorded. Prior to enrollment, standard therapy consisting of radiotherapy alone, temozolomide alone, or radiochemotherapy with temozolomide had been administered to patients, with the combination being received by most patients. Visit V12 was the week-35 safety follow-up and visit V13 was the week-47 end of study. Peripheral blood was collected at six visits: V03 (baseline), V05, V07, V10, V12 and V13. Longitudinal TCRB deep sequencing was performed for 20 to 30 treated patients wherever samples were available for exploratory analyses.

What the time point label conveys for this sample: week 35, safety follow-up. Each vaccine dose was 300 ug of a 20-mer mutant IDH1 peptide in Montanide, given subcutaneously with topical imiquimod. Patients received eight vaccinations in weeks 1, 3, 5, 7, 11, 15, 19 and 23, corresponding to visits V03 through V10. The donors had newly diagnosed IDH1-mutant astrocytomas of WHO grade 3 or 4 that showed loss of nuclear ATRX. The samples were drawn from NOA16, a multicentre, single-arm, open-label phase I trial in Germany that tested a mutant IDH1 peptide vaccine in humans for the first time. Genomic DNA for TCRB sequencing was extracted from EDTA blood using the DNeasy Blood and Tissue Kit. The CDR3 holds 12 amino acids from the cysteine to the phenylalanine. Only the CDR3 DNA stays, 36 bases, in frame from base 1. CDR1 and CDR2, looked up from the germline V gene (reference sequence), are SEHNR and FQNEAQ. Cut back by 5 bases and 4 bases, the V and J ends lie 8 bases apart.

Results the study describes overall, beyond this receptor: Changes in the top peripheral T cell clonotypes picked up by TCRB sequencing did not appear to be linked to pseudoprogression. According to the authors, sample limitations meant that analyses of patient blood samples could not be reproduced. Vaccine-induced immune responses across multiple MHC alleles were detected in approximately 93% of patients. PBMC samples for TCRB deep sequencing were selected based on availability.

Library preparation was by the immunoSEQ multiplex PCR assay. The hsTCRB Kit was used according to the manufacturer's protocol to amplify rearranged TCR beta chain sequences. TCRB libraries were sequenced on an Illumina MiSeq. The authors' pipeline ran thus. Demultiplexing, trimming and gene mapping were performed with the kit vendor's proprietary platform. Not all clones reach the TCRdb copy of this immuneACCESS table, which keeps in-frame sequences only. Checked studies attribute under half of the gap to unresolved V genes and leave the rest unexplained. V and J calls plus clone size are reproduced from that table; the DNA served to infer D and trimming. Within this sample are more than 25,000 clones, with more than 75% of them counted one time only. The ten largest clones capture 6.5% to 9.5% of the sample. For this clone: It has no known antigen specificity. It has no much larger one-base neighbor in the sample; base qualities were not kept.

The receptor chain draws on TRBV7-9 and TRBJ1-1; a weak D assignment points to TRBD1 (6 bases agree). This specimen was PBMCs, taken from a glioma patient whose treatment included an IDH1 peptide vaccine. The source of this sequence is a man aged 45 to 65 with glioma. The CDR3 protein is CASSRGPTEAFF. In nucleotide form, the sequence is TGTGCCAGCAGCCGGGGGCCCACTGAAGCTTTCTTT.